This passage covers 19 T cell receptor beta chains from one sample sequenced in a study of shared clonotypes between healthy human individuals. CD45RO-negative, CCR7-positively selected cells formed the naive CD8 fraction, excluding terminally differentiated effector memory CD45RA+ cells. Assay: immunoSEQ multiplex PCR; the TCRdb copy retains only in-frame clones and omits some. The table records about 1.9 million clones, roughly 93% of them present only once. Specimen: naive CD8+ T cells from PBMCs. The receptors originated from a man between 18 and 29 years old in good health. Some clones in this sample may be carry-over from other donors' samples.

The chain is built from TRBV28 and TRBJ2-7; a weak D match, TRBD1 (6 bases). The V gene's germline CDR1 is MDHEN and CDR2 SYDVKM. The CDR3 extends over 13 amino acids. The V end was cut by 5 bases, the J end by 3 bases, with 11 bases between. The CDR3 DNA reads TGTGCCAGCAGTCCATGGACAGACTACGAGCAGTACTTC. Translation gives CASSPWTDYEQYF. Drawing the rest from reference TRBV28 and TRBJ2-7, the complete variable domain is DVKVTQSSRYLVKRTGEKVFLECVQDMDHENMFWYRQDPGLGLRLIYFSYDVKMKEKGDIPEGYSVSREKKERFSLILESASTNQTSMYLCASSPWTDYEQYFGPGTRLTVT.

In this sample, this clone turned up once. The DNA of the CDR3 is TGTGCCATCAGTGAGTCTGGCCGCGGGGTGGGGCTCAATGAGCAGTTCTTC. Its protein product is CAISESGRGVGLNEQFF. The V call is TRBV10-3, the J call TRBJ2-1; a possible D gene is TRBD2 (6 bases). This CDR3 spans 17 amino acids. Germline V gene sequence: CDR1 ENHRY, CDR2 SYGVKD. V was shortened by 0 bases and J by 6 bases, with 18 bases between the two germline ends.

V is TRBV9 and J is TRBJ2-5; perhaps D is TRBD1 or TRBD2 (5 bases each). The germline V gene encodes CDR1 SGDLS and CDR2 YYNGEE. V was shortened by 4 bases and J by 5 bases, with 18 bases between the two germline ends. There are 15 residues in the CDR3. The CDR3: CASSSWGSKVETQYF. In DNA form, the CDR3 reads TGTGCCAGCAGCTCCTGGGGGAGCAAGGTGGAGACCCAGTACTTC.

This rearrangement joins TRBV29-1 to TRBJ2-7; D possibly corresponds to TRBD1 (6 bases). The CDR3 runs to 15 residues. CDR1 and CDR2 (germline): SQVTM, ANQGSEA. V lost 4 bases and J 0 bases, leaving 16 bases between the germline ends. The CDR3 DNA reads TGCAGCGTTGTCATGGGGGACATGAGCTCCTACGAGCAGTACTTC. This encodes CSVVMGDMSSYEQYF.

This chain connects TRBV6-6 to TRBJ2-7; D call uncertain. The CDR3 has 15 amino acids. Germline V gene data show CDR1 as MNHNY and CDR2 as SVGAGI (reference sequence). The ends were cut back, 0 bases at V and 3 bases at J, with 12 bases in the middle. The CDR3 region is CASSYSSDGFYEQYF. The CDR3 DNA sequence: TGTGCCAGCAGTTACTCGTCGGACGGGTTCTACGAGCAGTACTTC.

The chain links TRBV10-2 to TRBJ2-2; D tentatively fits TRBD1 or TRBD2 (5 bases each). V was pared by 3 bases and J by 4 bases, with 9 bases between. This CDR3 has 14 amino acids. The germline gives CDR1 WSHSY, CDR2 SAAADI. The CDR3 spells CASSERGPTGELFF. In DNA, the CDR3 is TGCGCCAGCAGTGAAAGGGGACCCACCGGGGAGCTGTTTTTT.

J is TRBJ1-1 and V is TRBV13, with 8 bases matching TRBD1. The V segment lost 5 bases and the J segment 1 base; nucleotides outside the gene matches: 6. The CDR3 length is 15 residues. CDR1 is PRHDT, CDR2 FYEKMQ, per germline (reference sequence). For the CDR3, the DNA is TGTGCCAGCAGCCCGGACAGGGCCTGGAACACTGAAGCTTTCTTT. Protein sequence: CASSPDRAWNTEAFF.

In DNA form, the CDR3 reads TGTGCCAGCAGTTTGCATCTGAAGAACACTGAAGCTTTCTTT. Translating gives CASSLHLKNTEAFF. J is TRBJ1-1 and V is TRBV28; D gene uncertain. The CDR3 covers 14 residues. The V end lost 3 bases, the J end lost 1 base, and 9 bases lay between the germline ends. The germline V gene encodes CDR1 MDHEN and CDR2 SYDVKM.

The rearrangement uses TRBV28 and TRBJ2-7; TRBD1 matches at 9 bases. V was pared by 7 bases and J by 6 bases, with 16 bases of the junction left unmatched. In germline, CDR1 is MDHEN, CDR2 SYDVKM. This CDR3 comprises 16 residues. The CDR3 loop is CASKGDRALRVREQYF. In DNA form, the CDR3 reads TGTGCCAGCAAAGGGGACAGGGCCCTTCGAGTGCGCGAGCAGTACTTC. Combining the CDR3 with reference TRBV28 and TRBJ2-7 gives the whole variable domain DVKVTQSSRYLVKRTGEKVFLECVQDMDHENMFWYRQDPGLGLRLIYFSYDVKMKEKGDIPEGYSVSREKKERFSLILESASTNQTSMYLCASKGDRALRVREQYFGPGTRLTVT.

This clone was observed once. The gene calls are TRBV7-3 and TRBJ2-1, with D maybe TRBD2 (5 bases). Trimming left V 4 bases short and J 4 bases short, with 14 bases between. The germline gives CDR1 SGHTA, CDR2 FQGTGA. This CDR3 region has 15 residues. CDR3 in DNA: TGTGCCAGCAGCTCCTCACCCGGGGAATACAATGAGCAGTTCTTC. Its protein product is CASSSSPGEYNEQFF.

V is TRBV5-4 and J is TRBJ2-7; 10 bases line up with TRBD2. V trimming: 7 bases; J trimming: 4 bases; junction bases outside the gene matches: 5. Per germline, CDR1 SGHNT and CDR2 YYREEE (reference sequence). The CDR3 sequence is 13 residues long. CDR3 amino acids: CASGLAGDYEQYF. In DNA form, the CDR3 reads TGTGCCAGCGGGCTAGCGGGAGATTACGAGCAGTACTTC. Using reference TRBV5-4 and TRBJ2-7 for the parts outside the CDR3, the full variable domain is ETGVTQSPTHLIKTRGQQVTLRCSSQSGHNTVSWYQQALGQGPQFIFQYYREEENGRGNFPPRFSGLQFPNYSSELNVNALELDDSALYLCASGLAGDYEQYFGPGTRLTVT.

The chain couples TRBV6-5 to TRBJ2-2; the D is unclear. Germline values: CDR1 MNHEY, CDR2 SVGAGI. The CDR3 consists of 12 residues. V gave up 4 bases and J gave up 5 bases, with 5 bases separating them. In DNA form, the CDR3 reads TGTGCCAGCAGTTCGATGACCGGGGAGCTGTTTTTT. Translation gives CASSSMTGELFF.

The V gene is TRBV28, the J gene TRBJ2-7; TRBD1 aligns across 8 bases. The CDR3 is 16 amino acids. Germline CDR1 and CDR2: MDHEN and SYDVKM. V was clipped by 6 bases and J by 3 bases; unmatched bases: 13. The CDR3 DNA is TGTGCCAGCAGAGCCCGGGACAGGACGAAGCTCTACGAGCAGTACTTC. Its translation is CASRARDRTKLYEQYF.

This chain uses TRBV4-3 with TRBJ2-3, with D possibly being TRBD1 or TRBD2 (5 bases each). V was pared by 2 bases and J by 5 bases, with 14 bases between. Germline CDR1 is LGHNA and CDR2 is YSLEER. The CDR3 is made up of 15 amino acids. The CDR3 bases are TGCGCCAGCAGCCAATGGGGGACGGCGGTAGATACGCAGTATTTT. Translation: CASSQWGTAVDTQYF.

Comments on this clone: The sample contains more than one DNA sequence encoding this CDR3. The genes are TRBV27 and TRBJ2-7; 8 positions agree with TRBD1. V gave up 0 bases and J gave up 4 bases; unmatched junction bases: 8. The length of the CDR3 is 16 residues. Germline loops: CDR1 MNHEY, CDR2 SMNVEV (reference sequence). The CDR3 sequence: CASSLSAGTGDYEQYF. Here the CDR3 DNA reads TGTGCCAGCAGTTTATCCGCCGGGACAGGTGATTACGAGCAGTACTTC.

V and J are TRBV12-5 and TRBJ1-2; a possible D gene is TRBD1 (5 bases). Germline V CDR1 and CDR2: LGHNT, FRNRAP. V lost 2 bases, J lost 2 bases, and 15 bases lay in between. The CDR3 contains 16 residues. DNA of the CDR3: TGTGCTAGTGGTTTGTCCCCGGGACGGAACAACTATGGCTACACCTTC. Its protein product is CASGLSPGRNNYGYTF. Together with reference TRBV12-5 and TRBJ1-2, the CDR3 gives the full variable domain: DARVTQTPRHKVTEMGQEVTMRCQPILGHNTVFWYRQTMMQGLELLAYFRNRAPLDDSGMPKDRFSAEMPDATLATLKIQPSEPRDSAVYFCASGLSPGRNNYGYTFGSGTRLTVV.

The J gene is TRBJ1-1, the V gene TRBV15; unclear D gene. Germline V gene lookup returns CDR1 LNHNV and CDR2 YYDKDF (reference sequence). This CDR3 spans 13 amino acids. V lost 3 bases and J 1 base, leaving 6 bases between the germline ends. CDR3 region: CATSRGWNTEAFF. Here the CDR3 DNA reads TGTGCCACCAGCAGGGGATGGAACACTGAAGCTTTCTTT. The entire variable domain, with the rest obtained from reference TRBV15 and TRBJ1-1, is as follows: DAMVIQNPRYQVTQFGKPVTLSCSQTLNHNVMYWYQQKSSQAPKLLFHYYDKDFNNEADTPDNFQSRRPNTSFCFLDIRSPGLGDTAMYLCATSRGWNTEAFFGQGTRLTVV.

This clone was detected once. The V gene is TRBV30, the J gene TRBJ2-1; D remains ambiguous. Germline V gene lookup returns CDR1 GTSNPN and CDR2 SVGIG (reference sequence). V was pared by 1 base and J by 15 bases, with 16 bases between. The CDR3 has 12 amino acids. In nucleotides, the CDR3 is TGTGCCTGGAGTGACTGGGAATCAATTCCGTTCTTC. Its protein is CAWSDWESIPFF.

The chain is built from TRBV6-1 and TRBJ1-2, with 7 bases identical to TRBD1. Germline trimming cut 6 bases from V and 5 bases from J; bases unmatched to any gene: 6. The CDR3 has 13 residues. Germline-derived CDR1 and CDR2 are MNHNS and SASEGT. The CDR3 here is CASSPDRPYGYTF. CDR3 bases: TGTGCCAGCAGCCCGGACAGGCCGTATGGCTACACCTTC.